The clone carrying this TCR beta chain was seen at least ten times. This sample is drawn from a study of T cells in Graves' hyperthyroidism and ophthalmopathy. The CDR3 covers 13 residues. V lost 4 bases to trimming and J lost 4 bases, with 11 bases between them. Per germline, CDR1 SGHTA and CDR2 FQGNSA. There were TCR beta CDR3 regions amplified from RNA transcripts. Initially, a first-round RT-PCR of the TCR CDR3 employed the HTBI primer set. TCRdb used MiXCR to reprocess the multiplex PCR reads, holding one entry per CDR3 protein. This repertoire shows some 460,000 distinct CDR3 sequences, 15% to 18% found once; its top ten account for 13% to 15%.

The specimen was blood. This TCR derives from a woman aged 18-29 years with Graves' hyperthyroidism. The chain joins TRBV7-2 to TRBJ2-7, with a tentative D call TRBD1 (5 bases). CDR3: CASSSNQGYEQYF. The CDR3 DNA reads TGTGCCAGCAGCTCTAATCAGGGATACGAGCAGTACTTC.